Below are 7 T cell receptor beta chains sequenced from a single sample in a study of shared T cell receptors in the human thymus. TCRdb keeps only in-frame clones here, not all; method: immunoSEQ multiplex PCR. The top ten clones hold around 0.0099% of a sample with about 660,000 clones, 88% of them seen once. These same records also appear under a second study, on human thymus T cells.

The sequenced material came from thymocytes. All receptors derive from a boy in the first two years of life with a congenital heart defect.

The chain links TRBV18 to TRBJ1-1; 9 positions agree with TRBD1. The junction had 11 bases not matched to a gene; V was cut back by 2 bases and J by 4 bases. The CDR3 totals 17 residues. The germline CDR1 and CDR2 sequences are KGHSH and LQKENI. CDR3 nucleotide sequence: TGTGCCAGCTCACCAGAGGGAACAGGGGGCAGGGGCACTGAAGCTTTCTTT. Its translation: CASSPEGTGGRGTEAFF.

In regard to this clone: At the DNA level, this CDR3 is encoded by other sequences in the same sample as well. The chain carries TRBV27 and TRBJ2-2, with D possibly matching TRBD1 (6 bases). Trimming took 4 bases from V and 4 from J, leaving 10 bases between them. Germline loops: CDR1 MNHEY, CDR2 SMNVEV (reference sequence). CDR3 length: 14 residues. The CDR3 loop reads CASSWGRGTGELFF. The DNA of the CDR3 is TGTGCCAGCAGTTGGGGGCGCGGCACCGGGGAGCTGTTTTTT.

The chain couples TRBV7-2 to TRBJ2-1; 11 positions agree with TRBD2. The CDR3 runs to 17 residues. CDR1 is SGHTA, CDR2 FQGNSA, per germline. Trimming took 4 bases from V and 5 from J; bases not matched to a gene: 10. CDR3 sequence reads: CASSSARLAGLNNEQFF. The CDR3, as DNA: TGTGCCAGCAGCTCCGCCCGACTAGCGGGATTGAACAATGAGCAGTTCTTC.

The count of this clone is one. The V call is TRBV6-6, the J call TRBJ1-1; 9 positions agree with TRBD1. Germline V gene lookup returns CDR1 MNHNY and CDR2 SVGAGI (reference sequence). The V segment lost 6 bases and the J segment 11 bases; nucleotides outside the gene matches: 19. CDR3 length: 16 amino acids. CDR3: CASSPTRQGGPGRAFF. CDR3 in DNA: TGTGCCAGCAGCCCCACCCGACAGGGGGGACCCGGGCGTGCTTTCTTT.

The gene calls are TRBV6-6 and TRBJ2-4, with 10 positions matching TRBD2. The CDR3 totals 16 residues. The germline V gene has CDR1 MNHNY and CDR2 SVGAGI (reference sequence). Losses at the gene ends were 7 bases for V and 4 bases for J; bases not matched to a gene: 10. The CDR3 here is CASTTLATSGKNIQYF. The CDR3, as DNA: TGTGCCAGCACTACTCTCGCGACTAGCGGGAAAAACATTCAGTACTTC.

The chain combines TRBV4-1 with TRBJ2-3, with 7 positions matching TRBD2. With 0 bases clipped from V and 0 bases from J, the junction kept 9 bases outside the gene matches. This CDR3 is built from 18 residues. Germline-derived CDR1 and CDR2 are MGHRA and YSYEKL. The CDR3, as DNA: TGCGCCAGCAGCCAAGATCCGGGAAGCGGGACTAGCACAGATACGCAGTATTTT. It translates to CASSQDPGSGTSTDTQYF.

This chain connects TRBV9 to TRBJ2-1; 7 bases align to TRBD2. The V segment lost 0 bases and the J segment 7 bases; nucleotides outside the gene matches: 13. Germline values: CDR1 SGDLS, CDR2 YYNGEE. This CDR3 comprises 17 residues. This CDR3 reads CASSVGSRDYCRNEQFF. The CDR3 nucleotides read TGTGCCAGCAGCGTAGGTTCGCGGGACTATTGCCGGAATGAGCAGTTCTTC.